This note documents a single T cell receptor beta chain sequence. Its target is unknown. TCRdb processed the 5' RACE reads anew with MiXCR; each CDR3 protein has one entry. This table holds about 430,000 distinct CDR3 sequences, approximately 25% found once. The data were taken from a study of T-cell memory formation after mild COVID-19. For the study at large: Largely donor-specific TCR clusters were found.

General study points: Contracting CD4+ clones were located mainly in CM and EM, and CD8+ clones in EMRA. Nothing confirmed that second-wave clones peaking on day 37 were specific for SARS-CoV-2.

The sequence derives from an adult woman who had mild COVID-19 (a few samples of this study predate the infection). Cell type and time point are not known. Sequences were obtained from PBMCs or a T cell subset sorted from them (not recorded which).

The CDR3 bases are TGTGTCACTATGGGTGGAGGCGCCTCCTACGAGCAGTACTTC. Its protein product is CVTMGGGASYEQYF. J is TRBJ2-7 and V is TRBV28, with a possible D match to TRBD2 (5 bases). This CDR3 contains 14 residues. Germline CDR1 and CDR2: MDHEN and SYDVKM.